This passage covers 13 T cell receptor beta chains from one sample sequenced in a study of blood T cell repertoires in COVID-19. Using immunoSEQ multiplex PCR, the repertoire was profiled, and TCRdb retains in-frame clones only, with some absent. The sample has around 270,000 clones, roughly 84% seen once. The sequencing input was peripheral blood. The source is a middle-aged woman who had recovered from COVID-19.

The V call is TRBV7-6, the J call TRBJ2-7, with 9 bases aligning to TRBD1. Trimming cost V 5 bases and J 5 bases; bases outside gene matches: 10. Germline CDR1 is SGHVS and CDR2 is FNYEAQ. The CDR3 runs to 15 residues. CDR3 DNA sequence: TGTGCCAGCAGCCTAACGGGGGGACAGGGCCACGAGCAGTACTTC. Amino acid sequence: CASSLTGGQGHEQYF.

This chain uses TRBV30 with TRBJ1-2, with D possibly TRBD1 on 5 matching bases. Germline CDR1 and CDR2: GTSNPN and SVGIG (reference sequence). The CDR3 totals 13 residues. The V end was cut by 5 bases, the J end by 2 bases, with 12 bases between. In DNA, the CDR3 is TGTGCCTGGGCCCCCCAGGGAAACTATGGCTACACCTTC. Encoded protein: CAWAPQGNYGYTF.

V is TRBV10-3 and J is TRBJ1-4; D unclear. Germline CDR1 ENHRY, CDR2 SYGVKD. This CDR3 comprises 15 residues. Trimming took 3 bases from V and 4 from J, leaving 12 bases between them. The CDR3 sequence: CAISDTTENNEKLFF. CDR3 nucleotides: TGTGCCATCAGTGACACCACGGAGAATAATGAAAAACTGTTTTTT.

This chain uses TRBV4-1 with TRBJ2-7; the match to TRBD1 covers 11 bases. The CDR3 has 14 residues. From germline, CDR1 is MGHRA and CDR2 YSYEKL. With 3 bases clipped from V and 5 bases from J, the junction kept 3 bases outside the gene matches. The CDR3 reads CASSHGTGGNEQYF. CDR3 nucleotide sequence: TGCGCCAGCAGCCACGGGACAGGGGGAAACGAGCAGTACTTC.

CDR3 loop: CASSPTPWGDEKLFF. The CDR3 DNA reads as TGTGCCAGCAGCCCAACCCCATGGGGAGATGAAAAACTGTTTTTT. The rearrangement links TRBV7-9 to TRBJ1-4, with D unresolved. This CDR3 contains 15 residues. Trimming took off 5 bases at V and 6 bases at J, with 16 bases between the two ends. CDR1 and CDR2 (germline): SEHNR, FQNEAQ (reference sequence).

The rearrangement joins TRBV11-3 to TRBJ1-3; D gene uncertain. The CDR3 loop spans 13 amino acids. Trimming took off 5 bases at V and 4 bases at J, with 9 bases between the two ends. Germline loops: CDR1 SGHNT, CDR2 YENEEA. Here the CDR3 DNA reads TGTGCCAGCAGCCCCTCCGGGGGAAACACCATATATTTT. This translates into CASSPSGGNTIYF.

V and J are TRBV5-1 and TRBJ2-3, with 13 bases identical to TRBD2. The CDR3 is made up of 17 amino acids. CDR1 is SGHRS, CDR2 YFSETQ, per germline. The V segment lost 4 bases and the J segment 2 bases; nucleotides outside the gene matches: 7. The chain's CDR3 is CASSQGLAGKYTDTQYF. Written as DNA, the CDR3 is TGCGCCAGCAGCCAGGGACTAGCGGGGAAGTACACAGATACGCAGTATTTT.

The chain has TRBV7-9 and TRBJ2-7, with TRBD1 matching 7 bases. Germline values: CDR1 SEHNR, CDR2 FQNEAQ (reference sequence). The CDR3 extends over 13 amino acids. The J segment lost 6 bases and the V segment lost 8 bases, leaving 10 bases of the junction unmatched. The CDR3: CASGPRGPGEQYF. CDR3 bases: TGTGCCAGCGGGCCTAGGGGGCCGGGCGAGCAGTACTTC.

The chain has TRBV3-1 (or the pseudogene TRBV3-2) and TRBJ1-2, with 9 bases identical to TRBD1. The CDR3 has 15 amino acids. Germline V CDR1 and CDR2: LGHDT, YNNKEL (reference sequence). The V segment lost 4 bases and the J segment 2 bases; nucleotides outside the gene matches: 5. Here the CDR3 reads CASSLQTGGNYGYTF. CDR3 DNA: TGTGCCAGCAGCCTCCAGACAGGGGGAAACTATGGCTACACCTTC.

The rearrangement uses TRBV6-5 and TRBJ1-5; 7 bases align to TRBD1. The V gene end was trimmed by 5 bases and the J gene end by 5 bases; junction bases not matched to a gene: 3. This CDR3 spans 13 amino acids. The germline CDR1 and CDR2 sequences are MNHEY and SVGAGI. The CDR3 nucleotides read TGTGCCAGCAGTCTGCAGGGGGATCAGCCCCAGCATTTT. It translates to CASSLQGDQPQHF.

The chain is built from TRBV5-1 and TRBJ2-7, with D perhaps TRBD2 (6 bases). This CDR3 has 14 residues. The V end lost 5 bases, the J end lost 0 bases, and 12 bases lay between the germline ends. Looked up from germline, CDR1 is SGHRS and CDR2 is YFSETQ. The CDR3, as DNA: TGCGCCAGCAGGCCAACTAGCAGCTCCTACGAGCAGTACTTC. It translates to CASRPTSSSYEQYF.

This chain uses TRBV3-1 (or the pseudogene TRBV3-2) with TRBJ2-2, with D tentatively TRBD2 (6 bases). Per the germline V gene, CDR1 is LGHDT and CDR2 is YNNKEL (reference sequence). CDR3 length: 12 amino acids. Between the trimmed V and J ends, which lost 3 bases and 7 bases, there was a span of 6 bases. The CDR3 reads CASSQGGGELFF. The CDR3 DNA reads as TGTGCCAGCAGCCAGGGGGGCGGGGAGCTGTTTTTT.

The V call is TRBV7-2, the J call TRBJ2-5; D is possibly TRBD1 (6 bases). Germline CDR1 and CDR2: SGHTA and FQGNSA. The V end was cut by 2 bases, the J end by 3 bases, with 7 bases between. This CDR3 region has 13 residues. CDR3 sequence (DNA): TGTGCCAGCAGCTTATGGACAGAAGAGACCCAGTACTTC. Translation gives CASSLWTEETQYF.